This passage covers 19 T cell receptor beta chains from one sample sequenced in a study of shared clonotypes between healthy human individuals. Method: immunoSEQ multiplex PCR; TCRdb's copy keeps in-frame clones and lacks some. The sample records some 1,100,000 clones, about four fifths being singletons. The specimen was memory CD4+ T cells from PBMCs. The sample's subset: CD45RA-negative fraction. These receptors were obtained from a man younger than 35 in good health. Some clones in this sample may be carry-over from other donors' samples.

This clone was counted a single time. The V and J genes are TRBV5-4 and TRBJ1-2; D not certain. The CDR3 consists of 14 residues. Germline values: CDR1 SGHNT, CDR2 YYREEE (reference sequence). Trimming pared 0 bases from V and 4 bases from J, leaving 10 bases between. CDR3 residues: CASSLVASIYGYTF. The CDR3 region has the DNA TGTGCCAGCAGCTTGGTTGCATCCATCTATGGCTACACCTTC.

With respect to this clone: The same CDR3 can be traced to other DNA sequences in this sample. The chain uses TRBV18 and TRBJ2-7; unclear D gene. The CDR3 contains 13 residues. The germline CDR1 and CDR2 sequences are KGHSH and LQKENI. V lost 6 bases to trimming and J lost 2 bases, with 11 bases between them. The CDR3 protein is CASSPPGAYEQYF. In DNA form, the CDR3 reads TGTGCCAGCTCTCCTCCAGGTGCCTACGAGCAGTACTTC.

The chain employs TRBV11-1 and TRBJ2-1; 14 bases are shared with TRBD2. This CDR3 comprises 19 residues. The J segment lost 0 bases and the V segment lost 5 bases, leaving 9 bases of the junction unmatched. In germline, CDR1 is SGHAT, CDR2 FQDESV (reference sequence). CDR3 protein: CASSAPGTSGGSSYNEQFF. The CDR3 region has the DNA TGTGCCAGCAGCGCTCCCGGGACTAGCGGGGGAAGCTCCTACAATGAGCAGTTCTTC.

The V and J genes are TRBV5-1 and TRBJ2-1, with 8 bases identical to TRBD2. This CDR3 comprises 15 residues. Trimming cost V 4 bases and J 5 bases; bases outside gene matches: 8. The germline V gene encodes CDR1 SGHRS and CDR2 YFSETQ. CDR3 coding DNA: TGCGCCAGCAGCCCGGGGGGGACTGGAGACAATGAGCAGTTCTTC. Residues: CASSPGGTGDNEQFF.

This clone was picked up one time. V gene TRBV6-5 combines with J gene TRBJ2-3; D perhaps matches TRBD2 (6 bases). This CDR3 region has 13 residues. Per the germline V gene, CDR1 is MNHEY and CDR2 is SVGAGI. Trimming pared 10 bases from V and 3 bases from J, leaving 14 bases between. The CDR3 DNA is TGTGCCACCACGGGGGTAGGGACAGATACGCAGTATTTT. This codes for CATTGVGTDTQYF.

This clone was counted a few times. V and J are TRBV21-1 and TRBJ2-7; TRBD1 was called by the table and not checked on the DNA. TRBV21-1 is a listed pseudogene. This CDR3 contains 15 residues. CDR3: CASSKGVGQLYEQYF. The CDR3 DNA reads TGTGCCAGCAGCAAAGGCGTGGGACAGCTTTACGAGCAGTACTTC.

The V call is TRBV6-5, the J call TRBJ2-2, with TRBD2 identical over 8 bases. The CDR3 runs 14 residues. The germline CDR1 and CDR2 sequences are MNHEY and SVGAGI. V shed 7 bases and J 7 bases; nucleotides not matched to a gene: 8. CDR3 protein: CASIPRREGGELFF. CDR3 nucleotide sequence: TGTGCCAGCATCCCCCGCCGGGAGGGCGGGGAGCTGTTTTTT.

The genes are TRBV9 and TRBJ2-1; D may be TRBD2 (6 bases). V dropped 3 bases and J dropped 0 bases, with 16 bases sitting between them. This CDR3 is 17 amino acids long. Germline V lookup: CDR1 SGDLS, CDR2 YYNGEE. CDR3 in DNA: TGTGCCAGCAGCGAGGGACTGTCCCCGGGCTCCTACAATGAGCAGTTCTTC. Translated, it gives CASSEGLSPGSYNEQFF.

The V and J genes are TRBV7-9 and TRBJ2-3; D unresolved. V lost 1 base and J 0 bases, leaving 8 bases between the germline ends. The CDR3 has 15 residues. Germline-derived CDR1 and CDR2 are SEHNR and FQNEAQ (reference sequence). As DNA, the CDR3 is TGTGCCAGCAGCTTAGATTTCGGCAGCACAGATACGCAGTATTTT. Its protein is CASSLDFGSTDTQYF.

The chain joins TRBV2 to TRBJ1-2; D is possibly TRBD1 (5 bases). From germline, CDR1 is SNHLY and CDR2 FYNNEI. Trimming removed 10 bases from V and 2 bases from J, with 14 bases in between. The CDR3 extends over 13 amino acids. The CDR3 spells CATPLGGNYGYTF. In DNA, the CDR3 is TGTGCCACCCCTCTGGGGGGGAACTATGGCTACACCTTC.

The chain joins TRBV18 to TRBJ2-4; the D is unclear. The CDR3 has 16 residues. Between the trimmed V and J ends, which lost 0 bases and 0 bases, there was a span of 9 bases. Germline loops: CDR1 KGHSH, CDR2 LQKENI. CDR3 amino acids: CASSPPPTLAKNIQYF. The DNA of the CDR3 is TGTGCCAGCTCACCACCCCCAACGCTAGCCAAAAACATTCAGTACTTC. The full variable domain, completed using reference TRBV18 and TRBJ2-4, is NAGVMQNPRHLVRRRGQEARLRCSPMKGHSHVYWYRQLPEEGLKFMVYLQKENIIDESGMPKERFSAEFPKEGPSILRIQQVVRGDSAAYFCASSPPPTLAKNIQYFGAGTRLSVL.

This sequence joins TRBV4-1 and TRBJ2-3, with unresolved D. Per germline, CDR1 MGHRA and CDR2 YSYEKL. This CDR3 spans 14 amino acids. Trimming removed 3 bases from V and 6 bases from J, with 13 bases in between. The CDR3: CASSQDRVSDTQYF. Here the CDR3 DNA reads TGCGCCAGCAGCCAGGATAGGGTGTCGGATACGCAGTATTTT.

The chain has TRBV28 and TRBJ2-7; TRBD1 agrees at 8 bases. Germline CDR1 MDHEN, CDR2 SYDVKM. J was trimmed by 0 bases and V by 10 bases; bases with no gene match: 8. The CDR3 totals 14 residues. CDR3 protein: CAIKRQGISYEQYF. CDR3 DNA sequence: TGTGCCATCAAAAGACAGGGGATCTCCTACGAGCAGTACTTC.

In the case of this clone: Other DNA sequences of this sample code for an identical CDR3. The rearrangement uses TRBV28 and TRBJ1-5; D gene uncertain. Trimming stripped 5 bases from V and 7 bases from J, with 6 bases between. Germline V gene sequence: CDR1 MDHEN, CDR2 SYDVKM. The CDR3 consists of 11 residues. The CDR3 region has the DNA TGTGCCAGCAGTCCAAACCAGCCCCAGCATTTT. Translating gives CASSPNQPQHF.

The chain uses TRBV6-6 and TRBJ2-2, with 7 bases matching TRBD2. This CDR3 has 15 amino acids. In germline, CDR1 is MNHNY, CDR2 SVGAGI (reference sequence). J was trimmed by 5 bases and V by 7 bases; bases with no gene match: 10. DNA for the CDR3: TGTGCCAGCACTCATGCGGTCGGGGGGACCGGGGAGCTGTTTTTT. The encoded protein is CASTHAVGGTGELFF.

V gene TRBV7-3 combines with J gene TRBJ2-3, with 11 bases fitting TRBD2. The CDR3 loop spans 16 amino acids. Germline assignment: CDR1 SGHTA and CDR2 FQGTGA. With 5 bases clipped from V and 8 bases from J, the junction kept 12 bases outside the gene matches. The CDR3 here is CASSQGPASGRSTQYF. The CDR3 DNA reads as TGTGCCAGCAGCCAAGGGCCGGCTAGCGGGAGGAGTACGCAGTATTTT. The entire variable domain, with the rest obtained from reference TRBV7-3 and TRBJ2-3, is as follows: GAGVSQTPSNKVTEKGKYVELRCDPISGHTALYWYRQSLGQGPEFLIYFQGTGAADDSGLPNDRFFAVRPEGSVSTLKIQRTERGDSAVYLCASSQGPASGRSTQYFGPGTRLTVL.

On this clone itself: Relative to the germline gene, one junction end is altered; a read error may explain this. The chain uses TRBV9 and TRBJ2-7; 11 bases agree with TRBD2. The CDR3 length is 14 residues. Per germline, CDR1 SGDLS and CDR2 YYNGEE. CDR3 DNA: TGTGCCAGCAGTGTAGCGGGAGGGCAGTACGAGCAGTACTTC. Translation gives CASSVAGGQYEQYF.

The CDR3 protein is CASSSRTSVREQYF. In nucleotides, the CDR3 is TGTGCCAGCAGTTCTAGGACTAGCGTTCGCGAGCAGTACTTC. The chain links TRBV28 to TRBJ2-7, with 9 bases aligning to TRBD2. Germline V gene data show CDR1 as MDHEN and CDR2 as SYDVKM. V lost 4 bases to trimming and J lost 6 bases; unmatched junction nucleotides: 7. This CDR3 region has 14 residues.

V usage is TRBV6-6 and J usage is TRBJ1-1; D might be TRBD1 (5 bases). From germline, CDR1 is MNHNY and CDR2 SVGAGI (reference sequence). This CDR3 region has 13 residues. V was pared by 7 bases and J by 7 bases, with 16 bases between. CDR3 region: CASTPIGGGEAFF. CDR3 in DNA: TGTGCCAGCACCCCAATCGGGGGAGGTGAAGCTTTCTTT.